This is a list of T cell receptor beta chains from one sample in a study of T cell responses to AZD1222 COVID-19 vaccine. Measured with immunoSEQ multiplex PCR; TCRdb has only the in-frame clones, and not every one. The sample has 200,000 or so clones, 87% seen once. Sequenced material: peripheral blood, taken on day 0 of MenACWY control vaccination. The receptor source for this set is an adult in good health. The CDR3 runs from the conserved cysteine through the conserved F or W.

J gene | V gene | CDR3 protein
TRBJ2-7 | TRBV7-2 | CASSAVGTAYEQYF
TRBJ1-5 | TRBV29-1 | CSVGQGSNQPQHF
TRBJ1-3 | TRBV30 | CAWSSGNTIYF
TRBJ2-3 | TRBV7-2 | CASSSTVSDTQYF
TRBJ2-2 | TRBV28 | CASLRSTGELFF
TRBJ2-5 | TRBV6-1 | CASSEQTVQETQYF
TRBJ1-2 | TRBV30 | CAWSPGFGSRGYTF
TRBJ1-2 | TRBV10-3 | CASRDREYYGYTF
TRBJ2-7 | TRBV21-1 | CASSNRPGVSYEQYF
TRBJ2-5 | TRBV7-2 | CASSLVEGETQYF
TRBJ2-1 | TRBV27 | CASSLSIVTGSYNEQFF
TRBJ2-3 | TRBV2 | CASIQGLDTQYF
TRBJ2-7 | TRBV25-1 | CASSVGTELYEQYF
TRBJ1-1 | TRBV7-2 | CASSLAANTEAFF
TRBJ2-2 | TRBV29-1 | CSVGTGGSGELFF
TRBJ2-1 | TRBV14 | CASSPQPGAPQGNEQFF
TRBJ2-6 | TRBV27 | CASSSRSTGNSGANVLTF
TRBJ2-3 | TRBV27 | CASSFLTGTIDTQYF
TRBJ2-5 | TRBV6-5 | CASSYYREETQYF
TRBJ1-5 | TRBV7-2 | CASSSPGGDQPQHF
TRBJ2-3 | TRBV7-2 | CASSFRQGGDTQYF
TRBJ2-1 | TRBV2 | CASSPGQGPYNEQFF
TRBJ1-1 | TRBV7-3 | CASSLTRGTYTEAFF
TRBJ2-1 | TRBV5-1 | CASSPHEGRVVFNEQFF
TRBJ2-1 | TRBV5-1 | CASSLVLASHEQFF
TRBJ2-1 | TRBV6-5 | CASSSLDGRNEQFF
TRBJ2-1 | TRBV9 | CASSVEAGGIYNEQFF
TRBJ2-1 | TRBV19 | CASSIKGGGEQFF
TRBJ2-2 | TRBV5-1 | CASSGTGNTGELFF
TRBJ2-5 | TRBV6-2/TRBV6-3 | CASSLIREAETQYF
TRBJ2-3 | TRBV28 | CASSLSTGTDTQYF
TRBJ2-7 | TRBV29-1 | CSVASYGTSRAYEQYF
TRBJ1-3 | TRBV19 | CASRLDRETRNTIYF
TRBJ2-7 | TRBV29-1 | CSGRQGEGPGEQYF
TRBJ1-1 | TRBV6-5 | CASSYIPVPNTEAFF
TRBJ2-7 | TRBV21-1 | CASSTGQGRWDYEQYF
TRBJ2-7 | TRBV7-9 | CASSLGSGPSYEQYF
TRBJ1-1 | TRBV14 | CASSPRGAYTEAFF
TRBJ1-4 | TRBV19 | CASRPGPTNGKLFF
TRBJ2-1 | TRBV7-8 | CASSEPTQGVLYNEQFF
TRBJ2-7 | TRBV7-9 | CASSRYRGKAYEQYF
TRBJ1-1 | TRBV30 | CAWSPGQGDTEAFF